The rows below give T cell receptor beta chains drawn from one sample of a study of cytomegalovirus exposure and HLA in healthy donors. Repertoires were generated with immunoSEQ multiplex PCR, while TCRdb's copy carries only in-frame clones and drops some. The sample contains roughly 100,000 clones, about an eighth of which appear only once. Sequenced material: PBMCs. The receptors here all came from a man aged 40-50 years in good health and CMV-seropositive. The CDR3 runs from the conserved cysteine through the conserved F or W. The order of the fields is J gene, D gene, V gene, clone size, CDR3 DNA, CDR3 protein. A D gene is named only where the DNA matches it firmly. Not all rows give a size; the values are once, few, many and, for expanded clones, a class.

TRBJ1-1 NA TRBV5-1 NA TGCGCCAGCAGCTTGGGGCAGGTAACGAACACTGAAGCTTTCTTT CASSLGQVTNTEAFF
TRBJ2-1 NA TRBV5-1 NA TGCGCCAGCAGCTGGAGTCAATCCGATGAGCAGTTCTTC CASSWSQSDEQFF
TRBJ1-4 TRBD1 TRBV2 few TGTGCCAGCAGTGAAGAACAGGGGGAAGGAGAAAAACTGTTTTTT CASSEEQGEGEKLFF
TRBJ2-3 NA TRBV11-2 few TGTGCCAGCAGCCCACAGGGAGCGACGCAGTATTTT CASSPQGATQYF
TRBJ1-1 NA TRBV28 few TGTGCCAGCAGTTTTGTTACCCGGCGGGGGCGGTGGGACACTGAAGCTTTCTTT CASSFVTRRGRWDTEAFF
TRBJ1-1 TRBD1 TRBV7-8 NA TGTGCCAGCAGCCCCCATGGGACAGGGGATCCGAACACTGAAGCTTTCTTT CASSPHGTGDPNTEAFF
TRBJ2-7 TRBD2 TRBV27 NA TGTGCCAGCAGTTTAACGGGACTAGGGGTAGAGCAGTACTTC CASSLTGLGVEQYF
TRBJ2-2 TRBD1 TRBV7-9 few TGTGCCAGCAGCTTAGCGCCCCCGGGACAGGGAGTCGGGGAGCTGTTTTTT CASSLAPPGQGVGELFF
TRBJ2-7 NA TRBV30 once TGTGCCTGGAGGGGCATGAACGGGAGTGTCTACGAGCAGTACTTC CAWRGMNGSVYEQYF
TRBJ2-4 NA TRBV11-2 few TGTGCCAGCAGCTTAGAAGGCAGAACGGGGAACATTCAGTACTTC CASSLEGRTGNIQYF
TRBJ2-1 NA TRBV7-2 NA TGTGCCAGCAGCCGTCCCCTTGCGGAGAGCTCCTACAATGAGCAGTTCTTC CASSRPLAESSYNEQFF
TRBJ2-7 NA TRBV5-6 NA TGTGCCAGCAGCTTGAAAGAGCGGGACAGGGAGCAGTACTTC CASSLKERDREQYF
TRBJ2-7 TRBD2 TRBV6-1 few TGTGCCAGCAGTGAATACCAGCGGGGCTACGAGCAGTACTTC CASSEYQRGYEQYF
TRBJ2-7 TRBD2 TRBV4-1 few TGCGCCAGCAGCCAAGGACTAGCGGGCGGCTACGAGCAGTACTTC CASSQGLAGGYEQYF
TRBJ1-5 TRBD1 TRBV6-5 NA TGTGCCAGCAGGCGGGACAGAAATCAGCCCCAGCATTTT CASRRDRNQPQHF
TRBJ2-5 NA TRBV19 few TGTGCCTCGGGGTTGAGAAGCCAAGAGACCCAGTACTTC CASGLRSQETQYF
TRBJ2-4 NA TRBV7-2 few TGTGCCAGCAGCTTAAACAGCAAAAACATTCAGTACTTC CASSLNSKNIQYF
TRBJ1-1 NA TRBV28 NA TGTGCCAGCAGCGCCCTAATGAGGGCTTTCTTT CASSALMRAFF
TRBJ2-3 NA TRBV7-3 few TGTGCCAGCAGCTTAGTTGGGAGCCCAACAGATACGCAGTATTTT CASSLVGSPTDTQYF
TRBJ1-2 NA TRBV16 NA TGTGCCAGCAGCCAGGGAGCCGGGGGCTACACCTTC CASSQGAGGYTF
TRBJ1-5 NA TRBV6-1 NA TGTGCCAGCAGTTCGGGGGGGTCGGAGCAGCCCCAGCATTTT CASSSGGSEQPQHF
TRBJ1-4 NA TRBV5-1 NA TGCGCCAGCAGCTTGCAGGGGCGGAATGAAAAACTGTTTTTT CASSLQGRNEKLFF
TRBJ2-2 NA TRBV30 few TGTGCCTGGAGTGTACAGACCGGGGAGCTGTTTTTT CAWSVQTGELFF
TRBJ2-3 TRBD2 TRBV4-1 few TGCGCCAGCAGCCTTTCGGGACTAGCGGGAGCCACAGATACGCAGTATTTT CASSLSGLAGATDTQYF
TRBJ2-1 TRBD2 TRBV5-1 few TGCGCCAGCAGCCGTAGGACTAGTGGGTCCTACAATGAGCAGTTCTTC CASSRRTSGSYNEQFF
TRBJ2-7 TRBD1 TRBV6-1 few TGTGCCAGCAGTGCCCGGGACAGGGGGATGTACGAGCAGTACTTC CASSARDRGMYEQYF
TRBJ2-7 TRBD1 TRBV5-6 NA TGTGCCAGCAGCGACCCGGGACAGACTTGGTACGAACAGTACTTC CASSDPGQTWYEQYF
TRBJ1-1 TRBD1 TRBV4-3 few TGCGCCAGCAGCCGGGAACACAGGGGAGCGAACACTGAAGCTTTCTTT CASSREHRGANTEAFF
TRBJ2-1 TRBD1 TRBV7-6 NA TGTGCCAGCAGCACACCAACCGGGACAGGGGGGCACAATGAGCAGTTCTTC CASSTPTGTGGHNEQFF
TRBJ2-2 TRBD1 TRBV6-5 NA TGTGCCAGCACCCCCCGGGGACAGGGAATCGGGGAGCTGTTTTTT CASTPRGQGIGELFF
TRBJ2-1 TRBD2 TRBV5-6 NA TGTGCCAGCAGAGAACGGCGGCGACTAGCGGTGGGGGTCGGTGAGCAGTTCTTC CASRERRRLAVGVGEQFF
TRBJ2-1 TRBD2 TRBV27 NA TGTGCCAGCAGTCTTGGACTAGCTGTTGAGCAGTTCTTC CASSLGLAVEQFF
TRBJ2-1 NA TRBV7-2 NA TGTGCCAGCAGCTTACTAGGCCTAAACACCTACAATGAGCAGTTCTTC CASSLLGLNTYNEQFF
TRBJ2-2 NA TRBV7-6 NA TGTGCCAGCAGCTTGGGTCAGGCAGCCACCGGGGAGCTGTTTTTT CASSLGQAATGELFF
TRBJ2-7 NA TRBV4-3 many TGCGCCAGCAGCCAAGAAAGCGAAGACTCCTACGAGCAGTACTTC CASSQESEDSYEQYF
TRBJ2-3 TRBD2 TRBV5-4 few TGTGCCAGCAAGCCGGGGGGGAGCGCGCATAGCACAGATACGCAGTATTTT CASKPGGSAHSTDTQYF
TRBJ1-2 NA TRBV7-2 NA TGTGCCAGCAGCTTATACGGGTATGGCTACACCTTC CASSLYGYGYTF
TRBJ1-4 NA TRBV15 few TGTGCCACCAGCAGAGATGCCCCCGTCGGGGAAAAACTGTTTTTT CATSRDAPVGEKLFF
TRBJ2-7 TRBD2 TRBV4-1 NA TGCGCCAGCAGCCCGCGGGACTATTTACCCGAGCAGTACTTC CASSPRDYLPEQYF
TRBJ2-5 NA TRBV7-8 NA TGTGCCAGCAGCCCCCGACCAGAGGGAGAGACCCAGTACTTC CASSPRPEGETQYF
TRBJ2-1 NA TRBV6-6 NA TGTGCCAGCACTGGCGGCACCTACAATGAGCAGTTCTTC CASTGGTYNEQFF
TRBJ1-2 NA TRBV27 NA TGTGCCAGCAGTTTTTGGCAGGGGTCTGGCTACACCTTC CASSFWQGSGYTF
TRBJ2-7 NA TRBV7-9 NA TGTGCCAGCAGCTTTGACAGCTACGAGCAGTACTTC CASSFDSYEQYF
TRBJ2-1 TRBD1 TRBV7-9 NA TGTGCCAGCACCGATGTAGGGGACAGGGGTTACAATGAGCAGTTCTTC CASTDVGDRGYNEQFF